The 6 T cell receptor beta chains reported below all come from one sample, sequenced in a study of shared clonotypes between healthy human individuals. This table comes from immunoSEQ multiplex PCR, and its TCRdb copy is limited to in-frame clones, with some not included. The sample holds roughly 2,300,000 clones; 85% to 95% are singletons and the top ten take approximately 0.41%. Sequencing was performed on naive CD4+ T cells from PBMCs. Subset specified: CD45RA+ positively selected. All receptors come from a man between 18 and 29 years old in good health. Some clones in this sample may be carry-over from other donors' samples.

V and J are TRBV2 and TRBJ1-5; TRBD1 might be the D (5 bases). The CDR3 extends over 11 amino acids. In germline, CDR1 is SNHLY, CDR2 FYNNEI. The V gene lost 6 bases and the J gene lost 9 bases, with 9 bases spanning the gap. The DNA for the CDR3 is TGTGCCAGCAGCCCGGGGGGGCCCCAGCATTTT. This encodes CASSPGGPQHF.

As regards this clone: Additional DNA sequences in this sample encode the identical CDR3. The chain couples TRBV30 to TRBJ1-3; weak D call: TRBD1 (6 bases). Trimming pared 5 bases from V and 4 bases from J, leaving 9 bases between. CDR1 is GTSNPN, CDR2 SVGIG, per germline (reference sequence). The CDR3 totals 12 residues. The CDR3 nucleotides are TGTGCCTGGTCAGGGGCCGGAAACACCATATATTTT. This gives the protein CAWSGAGNTIYF.

This clone was detected once. The V and J genes are TRBV5-1 and TRBJ2-7, with D maybe TRBD2 (6 bases). The V and J ends lost 7 bases and 1 base respectively, with 15 bases between them. There are 14 residues in the CDR3. Germline V gene sequence: CDR1 SGHRS, CDR2 YFSETQ. In DNA, the CDR3 is TGCGCCAGCGACTGGAGCGGGCCATCCTACGAGCAGTACTTC. Translated: CASDWSGPSYEQYF. Full variable domain (rest looked up from reference TRBV5-1 and TRBJ2-7): KAGVTQTPRYLIKTRGQQVTLSCSPISGHRSVSWYQQTPGQGLQFLFEYFSETQRNKGNFPGRFSGRQFSNSRSEMNVSTLELGDSALYLCASDWSGPSYEQYFGPGTRLTVT.

The chain links TRBV19 to TRBJ2-2; the match to TRBD2 covers 9 bases. The CDR3 covers 17 residues. Germline loops: CDR1 LNHDA, CDR2 SQIVND (reference sequence). J was trimmed by 5 bases and V by 1 base; bases with no gene match: 8. This CDR3 is CASSIGRAGGVTGELFF. DNA of the CDR3: TGTGCCAGTAGTATAGGCCGGGCGGGAGGGGTAACCGGGGAGCTGTTTTTT.

This CDR3 is CASSSGTTLNEQFF. The DNA for the CDR3 is TGTGCCAGCAGTAGCGGGACTACGTTGAATGAGCAGTTCTTC. The chain links TRBV28 to TRBJ2-1, with 7 bases that match TRBD2. Trimming took 5 bases from V and 7 from J; bases not matched to a gene: 8. The CDR3 runs 14 residues. Germline V gives CDR1 MDHEN, CDR2 SYDVKM.

V usage is TRBV6-1 and J usage is TRBJ1-5; D not resolved. Germline V gene data show CDR1 as MNHNS and CDR2 as SASEGT. There are 14 residues in the CDR3. V lost 0 bases and J 7 bases, leaving 10 bases between the germline ends. The chain's CDR3 is CASSEARVLQPQHF. CDR3 nucleotides: TGTGCCAGCAGTGAAGCCCGTGTTCTCCAGCCCCAGCATTTT.